The entry below describes one T cell receptor (beta chain). The sample originates from a study of blood T cell repertoires in COVID-19. This CDR3 comprises 13 residues. The germline V and J ends were trimmed by 8 bases and 0 bases, with 9 bases remaining between them. Germline-derived CDR1 and CDR2 are MGHRA and YSYEKL. Recruited during active infection, patients (from Seattle) were subsequently followed longitudinally. TCRdb's copy holds only in-frame clones and misses some; the assay was immunoSEQ multiplex PCR. The sample shows about 500,000 clones, approximately 91% of them seen only once. The material sequenced was peripheral blood. This chain joins TRBV4-1 and TRBJ2-3; D is ambiguous. This clonotype originated in a woman in her fifties or sixties with COVID-19, enrolled during active disease. The DNA for the CDR3 is TGCGCCAGCCGAACCCTAAGCACAGATACGCAGTATTTT. Translation: CASRTLSTDTQYF.